This T cell receptor (beta chain) was found in a study of identical twins. Regarding this clonotype: Its cognate antigen is unknown.

Findings of the study overall: Partial confounding of zero-insertion analyses by invariant MAIT and iNKT cells was possible.

Germline loops: CDR1 ENHRY, CDR2 SYGVKD. CDR3 length: 15 amino acids. Between the trimmed V and J ends, which lost 8 bases and 2 bases, there was a span of 17 bases. One entry per CDR3 protein results from TCRdb running MiXCR on the 5' RACE reads. Altogether 700,000 to 950,000 distinct CDR3 sequences are present, 10% to 15% being singletons, with the ten largest covering about 1.5%. Each donor was a healthy Caucasian. This sample was shared with a second study, whose subject was yellow fever vaccine responses in identical twins. That publication notes: The T cell response to vaccination in identical twins was reportedly partly convergent and partly personalized.

The clonotype was recovered from a woman between 18 and 29 years old in good health. The sequencing input was PBMCs. The chain couples TRBV10-3 to TRBJ2-3; D remains unclear. The DNA for the CDR3 is TGTGCCATCGGCTCCGGACGGAGAATCACAGATACGCAGTATTTT. Amino acid sequence: CAIGSGRRITDTQYF.